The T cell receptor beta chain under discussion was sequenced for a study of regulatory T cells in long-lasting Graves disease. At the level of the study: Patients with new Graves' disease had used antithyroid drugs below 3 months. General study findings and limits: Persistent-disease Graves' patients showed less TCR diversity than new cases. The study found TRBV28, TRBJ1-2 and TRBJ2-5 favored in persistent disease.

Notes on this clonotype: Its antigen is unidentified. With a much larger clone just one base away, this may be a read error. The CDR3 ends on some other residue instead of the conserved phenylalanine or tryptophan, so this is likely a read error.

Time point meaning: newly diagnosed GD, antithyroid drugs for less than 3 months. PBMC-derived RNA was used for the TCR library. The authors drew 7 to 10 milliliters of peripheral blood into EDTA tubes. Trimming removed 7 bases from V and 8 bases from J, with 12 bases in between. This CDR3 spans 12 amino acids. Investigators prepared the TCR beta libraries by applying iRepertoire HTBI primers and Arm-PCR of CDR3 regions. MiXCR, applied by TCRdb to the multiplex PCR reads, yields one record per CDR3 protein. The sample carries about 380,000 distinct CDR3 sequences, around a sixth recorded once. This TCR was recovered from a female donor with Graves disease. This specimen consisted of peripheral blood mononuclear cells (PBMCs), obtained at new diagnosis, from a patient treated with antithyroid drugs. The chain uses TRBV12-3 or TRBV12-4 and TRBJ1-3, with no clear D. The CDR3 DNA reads TGTGCCAGCACACCGATTCCAGACACCATATATTCT. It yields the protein CASTPIPDTIYS.